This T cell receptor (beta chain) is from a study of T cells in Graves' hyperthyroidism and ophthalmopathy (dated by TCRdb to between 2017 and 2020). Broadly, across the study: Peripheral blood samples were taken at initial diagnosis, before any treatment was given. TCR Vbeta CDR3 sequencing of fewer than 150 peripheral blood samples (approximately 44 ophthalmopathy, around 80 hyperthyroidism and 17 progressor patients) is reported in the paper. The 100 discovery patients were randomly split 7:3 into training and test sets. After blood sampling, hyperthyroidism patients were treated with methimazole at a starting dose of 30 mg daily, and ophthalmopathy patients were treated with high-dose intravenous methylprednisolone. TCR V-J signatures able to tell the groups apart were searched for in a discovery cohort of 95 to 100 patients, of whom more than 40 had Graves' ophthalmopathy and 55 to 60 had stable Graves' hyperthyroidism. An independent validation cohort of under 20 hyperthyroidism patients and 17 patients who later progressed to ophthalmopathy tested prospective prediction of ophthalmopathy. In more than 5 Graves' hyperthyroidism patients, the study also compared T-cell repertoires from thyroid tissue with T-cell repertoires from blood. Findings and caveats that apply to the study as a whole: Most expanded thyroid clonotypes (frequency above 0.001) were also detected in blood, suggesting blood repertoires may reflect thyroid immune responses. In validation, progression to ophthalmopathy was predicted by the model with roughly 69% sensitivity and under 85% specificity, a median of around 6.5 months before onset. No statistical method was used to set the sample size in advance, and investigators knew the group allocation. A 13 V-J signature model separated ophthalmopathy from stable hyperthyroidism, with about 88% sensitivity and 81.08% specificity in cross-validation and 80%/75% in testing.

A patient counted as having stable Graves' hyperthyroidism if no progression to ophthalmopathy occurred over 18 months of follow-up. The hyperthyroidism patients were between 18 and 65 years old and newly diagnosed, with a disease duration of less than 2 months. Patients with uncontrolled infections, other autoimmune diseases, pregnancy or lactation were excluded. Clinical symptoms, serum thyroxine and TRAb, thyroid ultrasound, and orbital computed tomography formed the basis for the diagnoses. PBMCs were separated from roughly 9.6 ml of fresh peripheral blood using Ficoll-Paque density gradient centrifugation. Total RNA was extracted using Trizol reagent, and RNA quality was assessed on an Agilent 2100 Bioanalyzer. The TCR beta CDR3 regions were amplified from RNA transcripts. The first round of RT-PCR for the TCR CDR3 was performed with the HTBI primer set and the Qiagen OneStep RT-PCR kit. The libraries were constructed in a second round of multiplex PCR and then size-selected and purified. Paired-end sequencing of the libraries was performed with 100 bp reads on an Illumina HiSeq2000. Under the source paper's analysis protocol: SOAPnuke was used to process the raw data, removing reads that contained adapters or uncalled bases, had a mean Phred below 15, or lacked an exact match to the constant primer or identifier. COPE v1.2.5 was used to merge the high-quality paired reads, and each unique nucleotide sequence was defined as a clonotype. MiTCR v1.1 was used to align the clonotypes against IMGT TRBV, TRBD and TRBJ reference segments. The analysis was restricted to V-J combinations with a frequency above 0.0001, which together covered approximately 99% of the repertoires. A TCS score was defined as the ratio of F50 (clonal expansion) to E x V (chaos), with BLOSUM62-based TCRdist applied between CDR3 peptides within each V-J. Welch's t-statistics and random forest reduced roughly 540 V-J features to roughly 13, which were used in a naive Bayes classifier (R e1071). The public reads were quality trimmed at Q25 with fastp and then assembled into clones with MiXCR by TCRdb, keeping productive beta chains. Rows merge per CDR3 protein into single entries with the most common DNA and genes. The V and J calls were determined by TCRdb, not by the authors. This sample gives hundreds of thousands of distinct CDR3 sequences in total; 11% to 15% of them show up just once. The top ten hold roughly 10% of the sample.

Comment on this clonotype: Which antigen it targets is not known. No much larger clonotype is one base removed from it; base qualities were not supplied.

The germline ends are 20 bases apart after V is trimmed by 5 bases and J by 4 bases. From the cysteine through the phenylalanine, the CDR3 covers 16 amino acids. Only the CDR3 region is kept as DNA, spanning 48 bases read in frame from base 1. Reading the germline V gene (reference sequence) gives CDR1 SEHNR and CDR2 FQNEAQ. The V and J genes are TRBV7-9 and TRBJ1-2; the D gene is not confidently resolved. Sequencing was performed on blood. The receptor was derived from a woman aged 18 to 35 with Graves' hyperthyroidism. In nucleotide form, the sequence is TGTGCCAGCAGCGCGGACCTGGACTTACTCCTCTATGGCTACACCTTC. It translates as CASSADLDLLLYGYTF.